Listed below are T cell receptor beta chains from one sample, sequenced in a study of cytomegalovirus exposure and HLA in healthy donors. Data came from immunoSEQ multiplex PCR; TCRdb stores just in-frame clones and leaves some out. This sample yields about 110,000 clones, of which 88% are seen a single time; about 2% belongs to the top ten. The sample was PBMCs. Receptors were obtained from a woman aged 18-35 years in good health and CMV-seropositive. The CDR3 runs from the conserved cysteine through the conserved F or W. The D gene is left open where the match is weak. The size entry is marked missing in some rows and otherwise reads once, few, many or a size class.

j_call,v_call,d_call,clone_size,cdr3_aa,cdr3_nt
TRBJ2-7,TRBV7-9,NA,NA,CASSFPRDTYEQYF,TGTGCCAGCAGCTTCCCCCGGGACACTTACGAGCAGTACTTC
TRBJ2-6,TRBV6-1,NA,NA,CASSEAADGANVLTF,TGTGCCAGCAGTGAGGCCGCGGATGGGGCCAACGTCCTGACTTTC
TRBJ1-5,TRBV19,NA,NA,CASSSAGRSPHDSNQPQHF,TGTGCCAGTAGTAGTGCCGGCAGGTCCCCCCACGATAGCAATCAGCCCCAGCATTTT
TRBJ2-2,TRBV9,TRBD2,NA,CASSVVSGGTGELFF,TGTGCCAGCAGCGTAGTTAGCGGGGGGACCGGGGAGCTGTTTTTT
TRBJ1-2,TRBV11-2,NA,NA,CASSLGQLGYTF,TGTGCCAGCAGCTTAGGACAGCTAGGCTACACCTTC
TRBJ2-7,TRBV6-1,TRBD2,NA,CASSGTSGGNEQYF,TGTGCCAGCAGCGGCACTAGCGGGGGGAACGAGCAGTACTTC
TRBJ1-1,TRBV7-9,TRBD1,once,CASSLGDRFTEAFF,TGTGCCAGCAGCTTAGGGGACAGGTTCACTGAAGCTTTCTTT
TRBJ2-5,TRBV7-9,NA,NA,CASGAGERYQETQYF,TGTGCCAGCGGAGCCGGAGAGCGGTACCAAGAGACCCAGTACTTC
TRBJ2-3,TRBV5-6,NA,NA,CASSSDYRAQYF,TGTGCCAGCAGCTCGGACTATAGGGCGCAGTATTTT
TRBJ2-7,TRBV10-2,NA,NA,CASNLQGYAYEQYF,TGCGCCAGCAATCTACAGGGCTATGCCTACGAGCAGTACTTC
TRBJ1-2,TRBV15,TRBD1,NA,CATSSRDRGPVTF,TGTGCCACCAGCAGCCGGGACAGGGGGCCCGTCACCTTC
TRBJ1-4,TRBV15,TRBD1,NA,CATSSGRGQGNEKLFF,TGTGCCACCAGCAGTGGAAGAGGACAGGGTAATGAAAAACTGTTTTTT
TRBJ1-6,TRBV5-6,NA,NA,CASSLFGDLNSPLHF,TGTGCCAGCAGCTTGTTCGGGGATCTGAATTCACCCCTCCACTTT
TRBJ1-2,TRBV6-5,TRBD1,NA,CASSYSGQGGYGYTF,TGTGCCAGCAGTTACAGCGGACAGGGTGGTTATGGCTACACCTTC
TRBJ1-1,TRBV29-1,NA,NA,CSVGGRPNTEAFF,TGCAGCGTCGGGGGACGGCCGAACACTGAAGCTTTCTTT
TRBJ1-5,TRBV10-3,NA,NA,CAISESASKHQPQHF,TGTGCCATCAGTGAGTCAGCGAGTAAACATCAGCCCCAGCATTTT
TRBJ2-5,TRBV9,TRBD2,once,CASSVEAGGNQYF,TGTGCCAGCAGCGTAGAAGCGGGGGGGAACCAGTACTTC
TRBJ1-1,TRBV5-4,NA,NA,CASSLDSKNTEAFF,TGTGCCAGCAGCTTGGACAGCAAGAACACTGAAGCTTTCTTT
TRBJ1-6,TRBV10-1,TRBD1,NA,CASSRDRDNSPLHF,TGCGCCAGCAGCCGGGACAGAGATAATTCACCCCTCCACTTT
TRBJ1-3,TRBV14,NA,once,CASSPVEGRGPSGNTIYF,TGTGCCAGCAGCCCCGTGGAGGGACGGGGCCCTTCTGGAAACACCATATATTTT
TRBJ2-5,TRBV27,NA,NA,CASSLNEAETQYF,TGTGCCAGCAGTTTGAATGAAGCAGAGACCCAGTACTTC
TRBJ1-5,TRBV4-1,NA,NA,CASSQVTGTNQPQHF,TGCGCCAGCAGCCAAGTTACAGGGACCAATCAGCCCCAGCATTTT
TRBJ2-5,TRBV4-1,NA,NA,CASSPGGFQETQYF,TGCGCCAGCAGCCCAGGGGGGTTCCAAGAGACCCAGTACTTC
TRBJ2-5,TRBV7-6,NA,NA,CASSSLGDGQGETQYF,TGTGCCAGCAGCTCCCTCGGAGACGGTCAGGGAGAGACCCAGTACTTC
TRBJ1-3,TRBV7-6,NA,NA,CASSLGFIGSGNTIYF,TGTGCCAGCAGCCTTGGCTTTATCGGGAGTGGAAACACCATATATTTT
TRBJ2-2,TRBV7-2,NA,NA,CASSLGAYTGELFF,TGTGCCAGCAGCTTGGGAGCATACACCGGGGAGCTGTTTTTT
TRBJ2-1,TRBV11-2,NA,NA,CASSPWPGVNEQFF,TGTGCCAGCAGCCCCTGGCCGGGGGTCAATGAGCAGTTCTTC
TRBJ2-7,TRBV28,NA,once,CASGLPGIPYEQYF,TGTGCCAGCGGGTTGCCGGGAATACCCTACGAGCAGTACTTC
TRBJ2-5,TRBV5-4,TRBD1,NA,CASSLGQGGETQYF,TGTGCCAGCAGCCTGGGACAGGGTGGAGAGACCCAGTACTTC
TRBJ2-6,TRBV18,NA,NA,CASSSTSVSGANVLTF,TGTGCCAGCTCATCAACGAGCGTTTCTGGGGCCAACGTCCTGACTTTC
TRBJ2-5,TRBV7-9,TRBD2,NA,CASSSGWERGAPPQYF,TGTGCCAGCAGCTCCGGTTGGGAGCGGGGGGCCCCCCCCCAGTACTTC
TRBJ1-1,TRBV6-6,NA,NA,CASSYSYSEAFF,TGTGCCAGCAGTTACTCCTACAGTGAAGCTTTCTTT
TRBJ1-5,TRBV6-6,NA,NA,CASQSAGGQPQHF,TGTGCCAGCCAAAGCGCGGGGGGTCAGCCCCAGCATTTT
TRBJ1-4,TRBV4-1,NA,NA,CASSLRSTGRTNEKLFF,TGCGCCAGCAGCCTACGTTCAACAGGGAGAACTAATGAAAAACTGTTTTTT
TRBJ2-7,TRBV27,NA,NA,CASSSGNSYEQYF,TGTGCCAGCAGTTCTGGCAACTCCTACGAGCAGTACTTC
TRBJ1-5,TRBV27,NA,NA,CASSLSGAFQPQHF,TGTGCCAGCAGTTTATCGGGGGCCTTTCAGCCCCAGCATTTT
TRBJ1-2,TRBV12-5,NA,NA,CASGSAGNYGYTF,TGTGCTAGTGGTTCGGCAGGGAACTATGGCTACACCTTC
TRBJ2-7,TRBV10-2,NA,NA,CASSPRNREDEQYF,TGCGCCAGCTCCCCCCGTAACAGGGAAGACGAGCAGTACTTC
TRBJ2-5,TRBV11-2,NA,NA,CASSPRALETQYF,TGTGCCAGCAGCCCGCGGGCTTTGGAGACCCAGTACTTC
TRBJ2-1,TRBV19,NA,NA,CASSPVTTMTYNEQFF,TGTGCCAGTAGTCCTGTCACGACAATGACCTACAATGAGCAGTTCTTC
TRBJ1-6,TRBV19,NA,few,CASSPERRQANSPLHF,TGTGCCAGTAGTCCCGAACGACGACAGGCAAATTCACCCCTCCACTTT
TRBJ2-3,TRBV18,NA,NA,CASSPPRGITDTQYF,TGTGCCAGCTCACCACCGAGGGGGATTACAGATACGCAGTATTTT
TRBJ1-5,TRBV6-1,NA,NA,CASRGLAQPQHF,TGTGCCAGCAGGGGGTTAGCGCAGCCCCAGCATTTT
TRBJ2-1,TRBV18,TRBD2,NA,CASSPRASGGGEQFF,TGTGCCAGCTCACCACGGGCTAGCGGCGGGGGTGAGCAGTTCTTC
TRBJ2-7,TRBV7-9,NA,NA,CASAEAGSYEQYF,TGTGCCAGCGCGGAGGCCGGCTCCTACGAGCAGTACTTC
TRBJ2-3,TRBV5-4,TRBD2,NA,CASSLGAGGPTDTQYF,TGTGCCAGCAGCTTGGGCGCGGGGGGGCCGACAGATACGCAGTATTTT
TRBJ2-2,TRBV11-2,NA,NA,CASSLLPPSGAGELFF,TGTGCCAGCAGCTTATTACCCCCCTCAGGGGCCGGGGAGCTGTTTTTT
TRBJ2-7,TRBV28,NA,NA,CASSLPDRLSSYEQYF,TGTGCCAGCAGTTTACCCGACAGGCTTAGCTCCTACGAGCAGTACTTC
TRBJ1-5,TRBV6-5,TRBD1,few,CASSGDRGVQPQHF,TGTGCCAGCAGTGGAGACAGGGGTGTTCAGCCCCAGCATTTT
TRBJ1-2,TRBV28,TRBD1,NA,CASSRTGGGYTF,TGTGCCAGCAGCCGGACAGGGGGTGGCTACACCTTC
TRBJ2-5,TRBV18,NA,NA,CASSQERETQYF,TGTGCCAGCTCCCAGGAACGGGAGACCCAGTACTTC
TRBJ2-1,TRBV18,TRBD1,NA,CASSPLHPGQISSYNEQFF,TGTGCCAGCTCACCACTTCATCCGGGACAGATAAGCTCCTACAATGAGCAGTTCTTC
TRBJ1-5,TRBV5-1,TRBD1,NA,CASSSHPGGSQPQHF,TGCGCCAGCAGCTCACATCCAGGGGGAAGTCAGCCCCAGCATTTT
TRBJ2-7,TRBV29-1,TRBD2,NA,CSVNGLVSYEQYF,TGCAGCGTAAATGGACTAGTTTCCTACGAGCAGTACTTC
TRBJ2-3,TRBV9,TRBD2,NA,CASSGSGGYSSTDTQYF,TGTGCCAGCAGCGGTAGCGGGGGCTACTCTAGCACAGATACGCAGTATTTT